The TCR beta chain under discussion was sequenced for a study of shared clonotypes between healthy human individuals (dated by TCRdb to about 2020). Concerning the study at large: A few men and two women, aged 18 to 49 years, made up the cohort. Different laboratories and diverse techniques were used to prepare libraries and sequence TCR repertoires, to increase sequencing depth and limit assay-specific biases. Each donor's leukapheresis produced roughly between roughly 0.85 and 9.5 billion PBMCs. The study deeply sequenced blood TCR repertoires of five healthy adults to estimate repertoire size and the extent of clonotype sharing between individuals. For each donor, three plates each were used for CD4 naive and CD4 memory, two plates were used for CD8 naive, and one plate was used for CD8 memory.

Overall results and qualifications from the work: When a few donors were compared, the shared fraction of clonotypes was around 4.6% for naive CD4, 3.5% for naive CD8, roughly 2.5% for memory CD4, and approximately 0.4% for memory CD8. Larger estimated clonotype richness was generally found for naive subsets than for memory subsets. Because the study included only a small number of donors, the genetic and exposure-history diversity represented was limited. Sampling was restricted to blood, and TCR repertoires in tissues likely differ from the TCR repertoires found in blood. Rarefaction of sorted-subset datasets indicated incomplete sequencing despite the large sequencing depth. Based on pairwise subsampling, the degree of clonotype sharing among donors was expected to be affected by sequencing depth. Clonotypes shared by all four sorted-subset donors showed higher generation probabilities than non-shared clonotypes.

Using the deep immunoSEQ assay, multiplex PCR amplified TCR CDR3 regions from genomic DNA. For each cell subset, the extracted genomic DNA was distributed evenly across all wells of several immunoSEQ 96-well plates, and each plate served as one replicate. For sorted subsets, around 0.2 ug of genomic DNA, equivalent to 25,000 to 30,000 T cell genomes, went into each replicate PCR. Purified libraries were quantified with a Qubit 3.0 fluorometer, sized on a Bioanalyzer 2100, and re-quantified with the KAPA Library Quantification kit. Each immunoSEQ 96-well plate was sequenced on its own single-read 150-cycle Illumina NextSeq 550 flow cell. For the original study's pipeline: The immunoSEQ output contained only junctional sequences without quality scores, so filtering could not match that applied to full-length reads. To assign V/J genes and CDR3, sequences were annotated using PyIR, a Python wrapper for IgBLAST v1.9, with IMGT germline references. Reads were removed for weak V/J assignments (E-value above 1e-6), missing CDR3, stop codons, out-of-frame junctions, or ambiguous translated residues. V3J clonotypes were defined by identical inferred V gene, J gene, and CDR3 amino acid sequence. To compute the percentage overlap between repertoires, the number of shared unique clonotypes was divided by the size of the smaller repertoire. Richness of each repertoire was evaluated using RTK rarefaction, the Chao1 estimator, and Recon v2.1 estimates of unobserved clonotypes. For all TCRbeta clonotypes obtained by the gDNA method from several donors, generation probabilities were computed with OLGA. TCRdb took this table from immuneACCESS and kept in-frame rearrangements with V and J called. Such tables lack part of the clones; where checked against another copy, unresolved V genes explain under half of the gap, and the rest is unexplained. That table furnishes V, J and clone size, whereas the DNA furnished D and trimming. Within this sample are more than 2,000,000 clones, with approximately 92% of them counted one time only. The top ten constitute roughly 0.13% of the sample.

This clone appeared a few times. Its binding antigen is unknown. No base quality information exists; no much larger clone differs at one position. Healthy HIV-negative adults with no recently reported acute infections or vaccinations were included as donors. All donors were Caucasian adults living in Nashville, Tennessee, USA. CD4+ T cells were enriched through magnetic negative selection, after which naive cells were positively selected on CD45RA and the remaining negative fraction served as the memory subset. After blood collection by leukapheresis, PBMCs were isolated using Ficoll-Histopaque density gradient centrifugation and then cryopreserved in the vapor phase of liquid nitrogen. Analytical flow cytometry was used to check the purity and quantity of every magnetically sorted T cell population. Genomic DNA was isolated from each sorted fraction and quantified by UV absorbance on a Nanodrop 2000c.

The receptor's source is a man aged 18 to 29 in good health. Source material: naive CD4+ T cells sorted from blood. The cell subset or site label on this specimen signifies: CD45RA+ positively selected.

The nucleotide sequence is given as TGTGCCACCGGGGACGGAGGGTATGGCTACACCTTC. It codes for CATGDGGYGYTF. The rearrangement joined TRBV6-1 to TRBJ1-2, with TRBD1 as a weak D call on 5 bases. CDR1 and CDR2, per the germline V gene, are MNHNS and SASEGT. Trimming takes 10 bases from V and 5 bases from J, and the germline ends sit 14 bases apart. The CDR3 measures 12 amino acids from cysteine to phenylalanine. The CDR3 DNA has 36 bases and is translated from base 1.